Listed below are T cell receptor beta chains from one sample, sequenced in a study of identical twins. TCRdb reprocessed the 5' RACE reads with MiXCR, giving one entry per CDR3 protein. The sample includes 450,000 or so distinct CDR3 sequences, about 14% of them seen just once. These data also featured in a second study, about yellow fever vaccine responses in identical twins.

Specimen: CD4+ T cells sorted from blood. The source of these receptors is a woman aged 18-30 years in good health. Both conserved end residues are part of each CDR3. The order of the fields is D gene, J gene, clone size, V gene, CDR3 protein, CDR3 DNA. A D gene is named only where the DNA matches it firmly. Size values are once, few and many counts, or a class for expanded clones, and some rows have none.

>-|TRBJ2-2|-|TRBV7-6
CASSSKGESTGELFF
TGTGCCAGCAGCTCTAAGGGGGAATCAACCGGGGAGCTGTTTTTT
>-|TRBJ1-2|-|TRBV7-9
CASSWDALF
TGTGCCAGCAGCTGGGACGCCCTCTTC
>TRBD2|TRBJ2-7|few|TRBV7-2
CASSPRTSGRKVYEQYF
TGTGCCAGCAGCCCTCGGACTAGCGGGAGAAAGGTGTACGAGCAGTACTTC
>-|TRBJ2-2|many|TRBV6-1
CASSPTRVGTGELFF
TGTGCCAGCAGTCCTACGAGGGTTGGCACCGGGGAGCTGTTTTTT
>TRBD2|TRBJ2-3|-|TRBV4-1
CASSHPTSYGTDTQYF
TGCGCCAGCAGCCACCCGACTAGCTACGGCACAGATACGCAGTATTTT
>TRBD1|TRBJ1-5|few|TRBV5-1
CASSATGREQPQHF
TGCGCCAGCAGCGCGACAGGGAGAGAACAGCCCCAGCATTTT
>TRBD1|TRBJ2-5|-|TRBV10-3
CAIGGQQETQYF
TGTGCCATCGGGGGACAGCAAGAGACCCAGTACTTC
>TRBD1|TRBJ2-5|-|TRBV15
CATSRGDRGVQETQYF
TGTGCCACCAGCAGAGGTGACAGGGGGGTTCAAGAGACCCAGTACTTC
>-|TRBJ2-2|few|TRBV6-1
CASSPTGHPNTGELFF
TGTGCCAGCAGCCCGACAGGCCACCCGAACACCGGGGAGCTGTTTTTT
>-|TRBJ2-2|few|TRBV11-1
CASSFLRGGGTNTGELFF
TGTGCCAGCAGCTTTCTCAGGGGCGGGGGCACGAACACCGGGGAGCTGTTTTTT
>TRBD1|TRBJ2-2|-|TRBV20-1
CGVRDRKFGELFF
TGTGGAGTTAGGGACAGAAAGTTCGGGGAGCTGTTTTTT
>-|TRBJ2-3|few|TRBV20-1
CSARVPRGASTDTQYF
TGCAGTGCTAGAGTGCCCCGGGGGGCGAGCACAGATACGCAGTATTTT
>TRBD2|TRBJ2-7|-|TRBV7-2
CASRTALAGFYEQYF
TGTGCCAGCAGGACAGCCCTAGCGGGCTTCTACGAGCAGTACTTC
>-|TRBJ2-7|few|TRBV6-2/TRBV6-3
CASKPGTASYEQYF
TGTGCCAGCAAGCCCGGGACGGCTTCCTACGAGCAGTACTTC
>-|TRBJ2-2|few|TRBV6-5
CASSYGDGRPGELFF
TGTGCCAGCAGTTACGGCGACGGCCGTCCCGGGGAGCTGTTTTTT
>-|TRBJ2-1|-|TRBV4-2
CASSGPGDYNEQFF
TGTGCCAGCAGCGGACCCGGGGACTACAATGAGCAGTTCTTC
>-|TRBJ1-4|-|TRBV6-1
CASRRPRGGDEKLFF
TGTGCCAGCAGACGCCCACGGGGAGGGGATGAAAAACTGTTTTTT
>TRBD1|TRBJ1-2|-|TRBV20-1
CSAISLQGRYGYTF
TGCAGTGCGATATCCCTACAGGGGCGCTATGGCTACACCTTC
>-|TRBJ2-3|few|TRBV28
CASSLVDPSLPNTQYF
TGTGCCAGCAGTTTGGTAGATCCCTCTCTTCCCAATACGCAGTATTTT
>-|TRBJ2-7|few|TRBV28
CASSLSPPTRTSFYEQYF
TGTGCCAGCAGTTTATCCCCCCCTACAAGGACAAGCTTCTACGAGCAGTACTTC
>TRBD2|TRBJ2-2|-|TRBV7-3
CASSLRRGEHTGELFF
TGTGCCAGCAGCTTAAGGCGGGGGGAACACACCGGGGAGCTGTTTTTT
>-|TRBJ2-1|once|TRBV19
CASSTPPFYGRGPNEQFF
TGTGCCAGTAGTACCCCTCCTTTCTATGGGAGGGGGCCCAATGAGCAGTTCTTC
>-|TRBJ2-2|-|TRBV7-9
CASVRANTGELFF
TGTGCCAGCGTCAGGGCGAACACCGGGGAGCTGTTTTTT
>TRBD2|TRBJ2-5|-|TRBV9
CASSVGPGTSGALAETQYF
TGTGCCAGCAGCGTAGGCCCCGGGACTAGCGGGGCGTTGGCGGAGACCCAGTACTTC
>-|TRBJ2-1|many|TRBV11-2
CASSLDLVNEQFF
TGTGCCAGCAGTTTAGATTTGGTCAATGAGCAGTTCTTC
>TRBD1|TRBJ2-7|few|TRBV28
CASSVAGTGAYEQYF
TGTGCCAGCAGCGTGGCCGGGACAGGGGCCTACGAGCAGTACTTC
>TRBD2|TRBJ2-3|-|TRBV7-8
CASSLRTSGIRTDTQYF
TGTGCCAGCAGCTTAAGGACTAGCGGAATACGCACAGATACGCAGTATTTT
>-|TRBJ2-3|many|TRBV5-1
CASSLGLALGTDTQYF
TGCGCCAGCAGCTTGGGTCTAGCGCTCGGCACAGATACGCAGTATTTT
>-|TRBJ1-4|few|TRBV7-8
CASSKGGSNEKLFF
TGTGCCAGCAGCAAAGGGGGATCTAATGAAAAACTGTTTTTT
>-|TRBJ2-3|-|TRBV20-1
CSAEGTGLYTQYF
TGCAGTGCGGAAGGGACCGGACTCTATACGCAGTATTTT
>TRBD2|TRBJ2-3|few|TRBV6-2/TRBV6-3
CASSFTSGRAFGAKDTQYF
TGTGCCAGCAGCTTTACTAGCGGGAGGGCCTTTGGCGCAAAAGATACGCAGTATTTT
>-|TRBJ2-4|many|TRBV20-1
CSARAKVVGVLDIQYF
TGCAGTGCTAGAGCTAAAGTCGTCGGGGTTCTGGACATTCAGTACTTC
>TRBD2|TRBJ2-7|few|TRBV6-2/TRBV6-3
CASKVSGDYKQYF
TGTGCCAGCAAGGTTAGCGGGGACTATAAGCAGTACTTC
>-|TRBJ2-3|-|TRBV29-1
CSVVGRTWTTDTQYF
TGCAGCGTTGTTGGGAGGACGTGGACGACAGATACGCAGTATTTT
>TRBD1|TRBJ1-2|few|TRBV29-1
CSVGQGAGYTF
TGCAGCGTCGGACAGGGGGCTGGCTACACCTTC
>TRBD2|TRBJ2-7|-|TRBV12-3/TRBV12-4
CASCSGTSGGPPTYEQYF
TGTGCCAGCTGCTCTGGGACTAGCGGGGGTCCTCCAACCTACGAGCAGTACTTC
>TRBD1|TRBJ2-7|few|TRBV5-5
CASSITGTGVYEQYF
TGTGCCAGCAGCATTACCGGGACAGGGGTATACGAGCAGTACTTC
>-|TRBJ1-2|few|TRBV20-1
CSASLQGYGYTF
TGCAGTGCTAGTTTGCAGGGCTATGGCTACACCTTC
>-|TRBJ2-7|few|TRBV4-3
CASSMGVTGTYEQYF
TGCGCCAGCAGCATGGGAGTAACGGGGACCTACGAGCAGTACTTC
>TRBD1|TRBJ2-5|many|TRBV24-1
CATSDPSTGFQETQYF
TGTGCCACCAGTGATCCATCGACAGGGTTTCAGGAGACCCAGTACTTC
>TRBD2|TRBJ2-3|few|TRBV6-2/TRBV6-3
CASSHSGASTDTQYF
TGTGCCAGCTCCCATAGCGGGGCTAGCACAGATACGCAGTATTTT
>-|TRBJ1-3|-|TRBV5-1
CASSLTDSFSGNTIYF
TGCGCCAGCAGCTTGACAGACAGCTTCTCTGGAAACACCATATATTTT
>-|TRBJ2-7|-|TRBV2
CASSEALFEQYF
TGTGCCAGCAGTGAAGCTCTGTTCGAGCAGTACTTC
>-|TRBJ2-5|-|TRBV6-1
CASSPLRRRETQYF
TGTGCCAGCAGTCCCCTAAGGAGGAGGGAGACCCAGTACTTC